The following is a T cell receptor (beta chain) sequence with its context. This clone was detected only once. This receptor's antigen is unknown. No much larger clone is present one base from it, and per-base qualities are unavailable. This specimen comes from a study of T cell responses to AZD1222 COVID-19 vaccine listed by TCRdb under 2021. The study in broad terms: A total of approximately 240 trial participants underwent TCR sequencing, of whom under 220 had received two doses of AZD1222 and 26 had received two doses of the MenACWY control vaccine. Enrollment into the trials was organized by age into subgroups of 18-55, 56-69 and 70-plus years, and those subgroups contained roughly 150, 30 and 60 TCR-sequenced participants, respectively.

The CDR3 regions of human TCRbeta chains were subjected to immunosequencing. The source study handled its data this way. Repertoire TCRs were checked for matches against a reference library of SARS-CoV-2-specific TCRs that had been generated using the MIRA antigen-specificity platform. Breadth was defined as the fraction of unique TCRs that were SARS-CoV-2-associated, and depth was defined as the fraction of total T cells that were SARS-CoV-2-associated. Using the MIRA data, every spike-specific TCR was mapped to the spike region that the TCR reacted to and assigned to either a CD4 or a CD8 class. Log10-transformed breadth and depth values were compared by one-way ANOVA with Sidak's multiple comparisons tests. The clones in this table, taken by TCRdb from immuneACCESS, are in-frame only. Not every clone is retained; where verified, under half of the shortfall comes from an unresolved V gene, and the cause of the rest is unknown. V, J and clone size were drawn from that table, and D and trimming were deduced from the DNA. This sample lists roughly 140,000 clones; 85% to 90% were detected once. The ten biggest clones cover 3.1% of the sample.

Results and caveats for the whole study, not just this receptor: The 56-69-year group was small, and its depth increase did not reach significance, likely because of low power. Epitopes outside the regions mutated in the B.1.351 and B.1.1.7 variants were reportedly recognized by nearly half of the unique spike-specific TCRs. Conclusions about previously exposed vaccinees are limited because only a handful of AZD1222 recipients were SARS-CoV-2 seropositive at baseline. Spike-specific TCR breadth and depth rose significantly after two AZD1222 doses compared with day 0 and with MenACWY recipients. Because no day 14 peak-response samples were available, the repertoires could be characterized only after the peak T cell response. The whole spike protein was spanned by vaccine-associated CD4 TCRs, and dominant responses were seen in regions 160-218 and 743-854. Participants were mostly white British, with more females than males. The authors suggested clonal diversity may have been underestimated.

Sample time point, as interpreted from the label and publication: about 28 days (+/-7) after the second vaccine dose. AZD1222 recipients given second doses at about 4 weeks or at about 12 weeks were pooled, since spike-specific TCR depth and breadth were not found to differ between the two schedules. The vaccinee samples were drawn from two UK trials, COV001 and COV002, one of which was a single-blind randomized controlled phase 2/3 trial testing AZD1222 (ChAdOx1 nCoV-19) in healthy adults. For TCRbeta chain sequencing, PBMC samples were collected from trial participants at day 0 and at day 28 after the second dose. V is cut back by 3 bases and J by 9 bases, with 5 bases in the junction unmatched. From the cysteine up to the phenylalanine, the CDR3 has a length of 14 residues. Only CDR3 DNA is held: 42 bases, read in frame from base 1. Sequences MNHEY (CDR1) and SMNVEV (CDR2) are obtained from the germline V gene (reference sequence).

The receptor chain draws on TRBV27 and TRBJ2-1; 10 bases in the middle match TRBD2. This material consisted of peripheral blood, taken 28 days after the second AZD1222 dose. The clonotype originates from an adult who received the AZD1222 COVID-19 vaccine. In nucleotides, the sequence is TGTGCCAGCAGTTTTCGGCTAGCGGGAGCTGAGCAGTTCTTC. Its translation reads: CASSFRLAGAEQFF.